The clone carrying this TCR beta chain was counted many times. The antigen is unknown. In making TCR beta libraries, quantitative 5'-RACE with molecular barcodes was used. TCRdb re-called the 5' RACE reads with MiXCR, one entry per CDR3 protein. The table lists 310,000 or so distinct CDR3 sequences, 15% to 20% of them singletons, with under 8.5% in the top ten. These data originate in a study of CD8 T cells in ankylosing spondylitis. Study-level points and caveats: Seemingly characteristic of ankylosing spondylitis blood was a TCR beta motif consisting of several highly homologous variants.

Trimming took 11 bases from V and 7 from J; bases not matched to a gene: 12. This CDR3 has 14 amino acids. Germline V gives CDR1 SGHTA, CDR2 FQGNSA. The source is a male donor with ankylosing spondylitis or in good health (not recorded which). The sequencing input was blood, either unsorted or a sorted T cell fraction (not recorded which). The chain uses TRBV7-2 and TRBJ2-2; TRBD2 matches 8 bases. CDR3 amino acids: CAARGGGSIGELFF. The DNA for the CDR3 is TGTGCCGCTCGGGGCGGGGGGTCTATCGGGGAGCTGTTTTTT.